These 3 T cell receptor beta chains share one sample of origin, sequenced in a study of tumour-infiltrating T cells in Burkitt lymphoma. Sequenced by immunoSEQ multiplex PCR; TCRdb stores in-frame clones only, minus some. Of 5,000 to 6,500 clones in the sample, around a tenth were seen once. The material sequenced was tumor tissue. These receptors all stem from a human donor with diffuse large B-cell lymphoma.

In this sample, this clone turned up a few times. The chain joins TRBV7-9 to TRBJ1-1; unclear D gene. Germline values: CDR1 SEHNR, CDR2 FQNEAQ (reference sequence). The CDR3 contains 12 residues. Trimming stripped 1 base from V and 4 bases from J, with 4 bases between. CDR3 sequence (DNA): TGTGCCAGCAGCTTAGGGGTCACTGAAGCTTTCTTT. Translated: CASSLGVTEAFF.

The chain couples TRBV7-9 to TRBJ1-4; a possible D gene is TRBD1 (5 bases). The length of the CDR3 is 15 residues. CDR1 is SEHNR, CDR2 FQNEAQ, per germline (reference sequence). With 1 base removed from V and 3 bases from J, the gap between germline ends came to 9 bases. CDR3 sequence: CASSLVAGANEKLFF. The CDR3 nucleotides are TGTGCCAGCAGCTTAGTAGCGGGGGCTAATGAAAAACTGTTTTTT.

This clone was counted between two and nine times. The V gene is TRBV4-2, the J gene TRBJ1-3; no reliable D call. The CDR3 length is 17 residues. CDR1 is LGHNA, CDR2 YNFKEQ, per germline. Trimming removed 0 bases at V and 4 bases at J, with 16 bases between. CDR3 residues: CASSQDAGLGLGNTIYF. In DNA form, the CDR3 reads TGTGCCAGCAGCCAAGATGCGGGCCTTGGACTGGGAAACACCATATATTTT.